Below are 9 T cell receptor beta chains sequenced from a single sample in a study of T cell responses to AZD1222 COVID-19 vaccine. The repertoire was sequenced with immunoSEQ multiplex PCR; TCRdb's copy has only in-frame clones and lacks some. The sample lists 55,000 to 80,000 clones, about four fifths occurring once. The specimen comprised peripheral blood, sampled on day 0 of AZD1222 vaccination. The receptors here all came from an adult in good health.

The chain has TRBV19 and TRBJ1-6; the D gene is possibly TRBD1 (6 bases). Germline V gene data show CDR1 as LNHDA and CDR2 as SQIVND (reference sequence). Trimming removed 6 bases at V and 11 bases at J, with 23 bases between. CDR3 length: 16 amino acids. CDR3 bases: TGTGCCAGTAGGACAGGCACAGGGTTCCGGGTGACACCCCTCCACTTT. This gives the protein CASRTGTGFRVTPLHF.

The sample holds a few counts of this clone. This chain connects TRBV27 to TRBJ1-5, with D hard to call. V was cut by 3 bases and J by 0 bases, with 6 bases left in between. The length of the CDR3 is 14 residues. Germline CDR1 MNHEY, CDR2 SMNVEV (reference sequence). As DNA, the CDR3 is TGTGCCAGCAGTTTTTCGACTAGCAATCAGCCCCAGCATTTT. Translating gives CASSFSTSNQPQHF.

DNA for the CDR3: TGTGCCAGCAGTGCCGGGGGTCGGGGCTATGGCTACACCTTC. It yields the protein CASSAGGRGYGYTF. The V call is TRBV28, the J call TRBJ1-2, with TRBD1 as a possible D gene (5 bases). The CDR3 extends over 14 amino acids. Germline-derived CDR1 and CDR2 are MDHEN and SYDVKM. Trimming pared 5 bases from V and 4 bases from J, leaving 14 bases between.

The chain uses TRBV30 and TRBJ1-1; D unclear. There are 13 residues in the CDR3. V was pared by 1 base and J by 0 bases, with 6 bases between. The germline gives CDR1 GTSNPN, CDR2 SVGIG (reference sequence). The CDR3 spells CAWSEGMNTEAFF. The CDR3 region has the DNA TGTGCCTGGAGTGAGGGCATGAACACTGAAGCTTTCTTT.

The CDR3, as DNA: TGTGCCAGCAGCGAGGGGGGGAGCAATCAGCCCCAGCATTTT. Amino acids: CASSEGGSNQPQHF. The chain employs TRBV9 and TRBJ1-5, with D tentatively TRBD1 (6 bases). Germline CDR1 and CDR2: SGDLS and YYNGEE. The CDR3 contains 14 residues. V was shortened by 3 bases and J by 1 base, with 8 bases between the two germline ends.

This clone has only a few counts. The chain carries TRBV2 and TRBJ1-5; D gene unclear. The CDR3 has 12 residues. Germline V gives CDR1 SNHLY, CDR2 FYNNEI. The V end lost 4 bases, the J end lost 11 bases, and 12 bases lay between the germline ends. The CDR3 coding sequence is TGTGCCAGCAGTGTAACCTTGGTCACCCAGCATTTT. It codes for CASSVTLVTQHF.

The chain employs TRBV28 and TRBJ1-2; TRBD1 matches 9 bases. The germline V gene has CDR1 MDHEN and CDR2 SYDVKM. The CDR3 sequence is 16 residues long. V gave up 5 bases and J gave up 5 bases; unmatched junction bases: 12. In DNA, the CDR3 is TGTGCCAGCAGTCCACCCGGGGACAGGGCTTGGTATGGCTACACCTTC. Translated: CASSPPGDRAWYGYTF.

J is TRBJ1-5 and V is TRBV6-2 or TRBV6-3; no firm D call. V was trimmed by 3 bases and J by 6 bases, leaving 6 bases between them. This CDR3 spans 12 amino acids. Germline loops: CDR1 MNHEY, CDR2 SVGEGT. The CDR3 region has the DNA TGTGCCAGCAGTTATGTTGGTCAGCCCCAGCATTTT. Translating it yields CASSYVGQPQHF.

This clone was seen a single time. V usage is TRBV28 and J usage is TRBJ2-2, with D tentatively TRBD2 (7 bases). The CDR3 runs to 16 residues. The V end lost 5 bases, the J end lost 4 bases, and 17 bases lay between the germline ends. Germline V CDR1 and CDR2: MDHEN, SYDVKM. The CDR3 nucleotides read TGTGCCAGCAGTCCGCGGGGAGGGGGGTTCACCGGGGAGCTGTTTTTT. Its protein is CASSPRGGGFTGELFF.